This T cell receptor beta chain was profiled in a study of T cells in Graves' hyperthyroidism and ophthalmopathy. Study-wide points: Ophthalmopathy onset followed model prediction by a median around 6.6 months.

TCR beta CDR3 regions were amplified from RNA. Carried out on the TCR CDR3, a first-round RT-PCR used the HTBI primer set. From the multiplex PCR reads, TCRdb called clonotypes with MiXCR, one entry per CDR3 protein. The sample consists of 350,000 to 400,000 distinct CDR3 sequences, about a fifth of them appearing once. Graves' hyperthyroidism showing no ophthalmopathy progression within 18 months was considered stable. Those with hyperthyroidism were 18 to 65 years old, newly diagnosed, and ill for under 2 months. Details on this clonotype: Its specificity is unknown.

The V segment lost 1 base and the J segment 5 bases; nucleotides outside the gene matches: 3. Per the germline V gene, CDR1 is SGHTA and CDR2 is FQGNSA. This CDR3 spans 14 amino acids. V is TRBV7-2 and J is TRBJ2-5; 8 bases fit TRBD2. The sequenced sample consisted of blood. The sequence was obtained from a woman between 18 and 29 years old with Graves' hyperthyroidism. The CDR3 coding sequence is TGTGCCAGCAGCTTAGTTTCGGGGGGGGAGACCCAGTACTTC. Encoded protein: CASSLVSGGETQYF.